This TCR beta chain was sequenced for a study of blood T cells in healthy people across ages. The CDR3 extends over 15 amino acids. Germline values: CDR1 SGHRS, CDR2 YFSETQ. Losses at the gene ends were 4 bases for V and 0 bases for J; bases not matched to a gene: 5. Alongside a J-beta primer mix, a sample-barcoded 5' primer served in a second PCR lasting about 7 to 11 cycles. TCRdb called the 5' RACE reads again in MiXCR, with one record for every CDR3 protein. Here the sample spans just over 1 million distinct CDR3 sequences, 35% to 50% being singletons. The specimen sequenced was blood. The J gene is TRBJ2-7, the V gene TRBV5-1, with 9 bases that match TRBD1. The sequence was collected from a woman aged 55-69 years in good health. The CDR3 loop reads CASSPTGGNSYEQYF. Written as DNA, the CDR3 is TGCGCCAGCAGCCCAACAGGGGGCAACTCCTACGAGCAGTACTTC.